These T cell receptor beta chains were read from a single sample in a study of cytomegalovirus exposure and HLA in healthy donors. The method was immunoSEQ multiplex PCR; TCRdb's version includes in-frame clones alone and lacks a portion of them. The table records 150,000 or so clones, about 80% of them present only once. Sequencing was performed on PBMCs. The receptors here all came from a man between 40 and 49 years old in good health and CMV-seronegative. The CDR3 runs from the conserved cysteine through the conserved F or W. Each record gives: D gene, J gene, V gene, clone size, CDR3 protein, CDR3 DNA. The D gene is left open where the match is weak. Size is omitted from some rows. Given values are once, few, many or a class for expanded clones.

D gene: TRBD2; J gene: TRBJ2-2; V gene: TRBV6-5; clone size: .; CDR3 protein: CASSPPAGIGELFF; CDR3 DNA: TGTGCCAGCAGTCCGCCAGCGGGAATCGGGGAGCTGTTTTTT
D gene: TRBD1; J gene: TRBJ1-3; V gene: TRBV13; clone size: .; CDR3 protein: CASSRGQGSGNTIYF; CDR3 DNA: TGTGCCAGCAGCAGAGGACAGGGCTCTGGAAACACCATATATTTT
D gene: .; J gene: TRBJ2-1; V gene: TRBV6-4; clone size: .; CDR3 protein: CASSLRGVAAEQFF; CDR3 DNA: TGTGCCAGCAGCCTCCGCGGTGTGGCGGCAGAGCAGTTCTTC
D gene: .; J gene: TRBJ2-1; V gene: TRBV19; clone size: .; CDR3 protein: CASSGQGLYNEQFF; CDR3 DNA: TGTGCCAGTAGCGGCCAGGGACTGTACAATGAGCAGTTCTTC
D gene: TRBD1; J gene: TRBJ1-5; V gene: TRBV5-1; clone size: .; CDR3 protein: CASSPRQGSQPQHF; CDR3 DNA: TGCGCCAGCAGCCCTAGACAGGGGAGCCAGCCCCAGCATTTT
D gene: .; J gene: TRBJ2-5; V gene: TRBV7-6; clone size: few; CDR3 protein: CASSRRGQAQETQYF; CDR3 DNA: TGTGCCAGCAGCCGAAGGGGCCAGGCACAAGAGACCCAGTACTTC
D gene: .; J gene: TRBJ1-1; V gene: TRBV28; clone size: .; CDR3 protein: CASSLLGTQSTEAFF; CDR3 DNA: TGTGCCAGCAGTCTTCTCGGGACACAGAGCACTGAAGCTTTCTTT
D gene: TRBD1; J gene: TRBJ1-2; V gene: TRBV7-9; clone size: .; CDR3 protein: CASSLLYQGGPYGYTF; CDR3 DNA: TGTGCCAGCAGCTTATTGTATCAAGGGGGCCCCTATGGCTACACCTTC
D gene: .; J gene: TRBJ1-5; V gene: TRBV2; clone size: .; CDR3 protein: CASSDEGVPQHF; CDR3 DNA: TGTGCCAGCAGTGACGAAGGAGTTCCCCAGCATTTT
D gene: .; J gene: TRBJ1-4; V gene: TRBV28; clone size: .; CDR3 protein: CASDSTGQTNEKLFF; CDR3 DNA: TGTGCCAGCGATTCTACAGGGCAGACGAATGAAAAACTGTTTTTT
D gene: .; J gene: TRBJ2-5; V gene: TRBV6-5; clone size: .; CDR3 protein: CASSERWAKETQYF; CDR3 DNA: TGTGCCAGCAGCGAAAGATGGGCTAAAGAGACCCAGTACTTC
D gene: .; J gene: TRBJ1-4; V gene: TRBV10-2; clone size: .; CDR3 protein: CASRPEGGEKLFF; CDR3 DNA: TGCGCCAGCCGACCGGAGGGCGGTGAAAAACTGTTTTTT
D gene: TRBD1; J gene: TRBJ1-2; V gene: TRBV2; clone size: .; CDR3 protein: CASTPAGGGYGYTF; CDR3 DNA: TGTGCCAGCACCCCAGCAGGGGGAGGCTATGGCTACACCTTC
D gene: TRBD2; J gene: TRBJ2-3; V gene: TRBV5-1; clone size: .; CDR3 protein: CASSPMASGRTSTDTQYF; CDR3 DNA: TGCGCCAGCAGCCCTATGGCTAGCGGGAGAACTAGCACAGATACGCAGTATTTT
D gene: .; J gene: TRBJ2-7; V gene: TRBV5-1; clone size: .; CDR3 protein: CASSLGHQSYEQYF; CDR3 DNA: TGCGCCAGCAGCTTGGGACACCAGTCCTACGAGCAGTACTTC
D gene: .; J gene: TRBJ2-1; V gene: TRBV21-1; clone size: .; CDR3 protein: CASSVKRGPRTRYNEQFF; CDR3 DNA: TGTGCCAGCAGCGTCAAACGAGGCCCGAGGACTCGGTACAATGAGCAGTTCTTC
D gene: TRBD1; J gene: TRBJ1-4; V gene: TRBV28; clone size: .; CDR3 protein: CASSLRGGQGAPSAKLFF; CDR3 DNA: TGTGCCAGCAGTTTACGGGGGGGACAGGGAGCACCATCAGCAAAACTGTTTTTT
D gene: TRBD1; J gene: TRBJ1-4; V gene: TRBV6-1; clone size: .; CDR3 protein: CASSGGGAGEKLFF; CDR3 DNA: TGTGCCAGCAGTGGAGGGGGCGCCGGGGAAAAACTGTTTTTT
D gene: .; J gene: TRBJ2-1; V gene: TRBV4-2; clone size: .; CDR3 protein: CASSQVGGWSYNEQFF; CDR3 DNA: TGTGCCAGCAGCCAAGTTGGGGGGTGGTCCTACAATGAGCAGTTCTTC
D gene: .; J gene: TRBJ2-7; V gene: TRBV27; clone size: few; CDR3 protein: CASSYLGSSYEQYF; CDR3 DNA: TGTGCCAGCAGTTACCTCGGGAGCTCCTACGAGCAGTACTTC
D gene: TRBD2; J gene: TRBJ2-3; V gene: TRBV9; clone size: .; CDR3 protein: CASSVGLAAYTDTQYF; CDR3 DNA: TGTGCCAGCAGCGTGGGTCTAGCGGCGTACACAGATACGCAGTATTTT
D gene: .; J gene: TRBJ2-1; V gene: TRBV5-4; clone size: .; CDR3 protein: CASSVRSSFGNEQFF; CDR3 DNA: TGTGCCAGCAGCGTGCGGTCTAGCTTCGGCAATGAGCAGTTCTTC
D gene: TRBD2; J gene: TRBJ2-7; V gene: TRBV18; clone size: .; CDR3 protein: CASSSTSGLSYGQYF; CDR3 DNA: TGTGCCAGCTCATCCACTAGCGGGCTCTCCTACGGGCAGTACTTC
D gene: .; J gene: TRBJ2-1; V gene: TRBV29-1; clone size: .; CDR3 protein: CSVGLRTEQFF; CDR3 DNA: TGCAGCGTTGGGTTGAGAACTGAGCAGTTCTTC
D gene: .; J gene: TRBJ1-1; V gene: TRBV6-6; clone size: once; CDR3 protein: CASSYSLGAEAFF; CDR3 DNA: TGTGCCAGCAGTTACTCGCTGGGAGCTGAAGCTTTCTTT
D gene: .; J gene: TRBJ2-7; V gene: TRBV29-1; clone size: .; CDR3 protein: CSALKGSSYEQYF; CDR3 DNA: TGCAGCGCCCTAAAAGGGAGCTCCTACGAGCAGTACTTC
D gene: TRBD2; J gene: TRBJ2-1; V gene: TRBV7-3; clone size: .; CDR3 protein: CASSALAGGHSSEQFF; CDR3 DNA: TGTGCCAGCAGCGCGCTAGCGGGAGGACATTCAAGCGAGCAGTTCTTC
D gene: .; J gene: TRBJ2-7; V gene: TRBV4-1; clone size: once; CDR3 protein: CASSQDFTGVFYEQYF; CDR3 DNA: TGCGCCAGCAGCCAAGATTTCACAGGCGTTTTCTACGAGCAGTACTTC
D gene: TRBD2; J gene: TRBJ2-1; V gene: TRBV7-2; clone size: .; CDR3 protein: CASSLVTLAGLKWGEQFF; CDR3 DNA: TGTGCCAGCAGCTTAGTAACTCTAGCGGGCCTCAAATGGGGTGAGCAGTTCTTC
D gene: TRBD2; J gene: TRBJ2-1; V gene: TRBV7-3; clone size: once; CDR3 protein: CASSPELAGNNEQFF; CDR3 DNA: TGTGCCAGCAGCCCCGAACTAGCGGGAAACAATGAGCAGTTCTTC
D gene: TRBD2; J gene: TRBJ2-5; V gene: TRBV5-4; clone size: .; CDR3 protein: CASNDKAGVGETQYF; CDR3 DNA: TGTGCCAGCAACGATAAAGCGGGAGTGGGAGAGACCCAGTACTTC
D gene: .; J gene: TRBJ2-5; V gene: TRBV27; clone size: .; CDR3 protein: CASSFGAGQTQYF; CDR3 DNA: TGTGCCAGCAGTTTTGGGGCAGGACAGACCCAGTACTTC
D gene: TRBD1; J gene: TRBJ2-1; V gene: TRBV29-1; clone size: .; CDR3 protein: CSVDRPGQGRSEQFF; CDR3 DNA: TGCAGCGTTGACCGCCCGGGACAGGGTCGAAGTGAGCAGTTCTTC
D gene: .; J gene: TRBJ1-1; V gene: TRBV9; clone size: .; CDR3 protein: CASSAGGDGYTEAFF; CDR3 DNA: TGTGCCAGCAGCGCCGGGGGGGACGGCTACACTGAAGCTTTCTTT
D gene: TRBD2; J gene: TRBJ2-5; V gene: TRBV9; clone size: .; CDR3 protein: CASSGRLAGGPETQYF; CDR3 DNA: TGTGCCAGCAGCGGAAGGCTAGCGGGAGGGCCCGAGACCCAGTACTTC
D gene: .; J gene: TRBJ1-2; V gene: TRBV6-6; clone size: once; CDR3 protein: CAALGTLDGYTF; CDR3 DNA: TGTGCCGCCTTGGGGACACTGGATGGCTACACCTTC
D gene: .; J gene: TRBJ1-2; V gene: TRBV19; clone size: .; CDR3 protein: CASSPSGESYGYTF; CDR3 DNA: TGTGCCAGTAGTCCATCAGGGGAATCCTATGGCTACACCTTC
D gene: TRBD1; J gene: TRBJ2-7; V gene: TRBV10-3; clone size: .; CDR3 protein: CAISESAGQGAYEQYF; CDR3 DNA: TGTGCCATCAGTGAGTCTGCAGGACAGGGAGCCTACGAGCAGTACTTC
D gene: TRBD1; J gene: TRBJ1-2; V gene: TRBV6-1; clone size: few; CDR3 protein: CASSARDRRDGYTF; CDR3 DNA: TGTGCCAGCAGTGCCCGGGACAGACGGGATGGCTACACCTTC
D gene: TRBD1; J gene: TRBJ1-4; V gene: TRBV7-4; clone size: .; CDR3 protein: CASSPNRGFEKLFF; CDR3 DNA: TGTGCCAGCAGCCCTAACAGGGGATTTGAAAAACTGTTTTTT
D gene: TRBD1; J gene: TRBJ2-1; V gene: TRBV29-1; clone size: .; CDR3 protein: CSGWTGKGLNEQFF; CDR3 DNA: TGCAGCGGCTGGACAGGGAAGGGTCTCAATGAGCAGTTCTTC
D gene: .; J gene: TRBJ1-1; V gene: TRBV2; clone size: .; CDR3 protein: CASYTLPRNTEAFF; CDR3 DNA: TGTGCCAGCTACACCCTTCCCCGAAACACTGAAGCTTTCTTT
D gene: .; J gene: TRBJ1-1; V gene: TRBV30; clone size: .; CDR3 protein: CAWSAENTEAFF; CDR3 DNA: TGTGCCTGGAGTGCAGAGAACACTGAAGCTTTCTTT
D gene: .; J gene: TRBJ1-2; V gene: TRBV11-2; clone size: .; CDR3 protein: CASSWAHYGYTF; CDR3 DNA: TGTGCCAGCAGCTGGGCCCACTATGGCTACACCTTC
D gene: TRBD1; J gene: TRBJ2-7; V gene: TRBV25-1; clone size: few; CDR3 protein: CASSGTGTGYEQYF; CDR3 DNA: TGTGCCAGCAGTGGAACCGGGACAGGCTACGAGCAGTACTTC
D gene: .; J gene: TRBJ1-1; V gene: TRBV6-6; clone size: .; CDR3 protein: CASSLAGISTEAFF; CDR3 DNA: TGTGCCAGCAGTTTGGCAGGGATAAGCACTGAAGCTTTCTTT
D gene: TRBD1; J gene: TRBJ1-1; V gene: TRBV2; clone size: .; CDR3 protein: CASSYTGGADTEAFF; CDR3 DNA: TGTGCCAGCAGTTACACAGGGGGCGCGGACACTGAAGCTTTCTTT
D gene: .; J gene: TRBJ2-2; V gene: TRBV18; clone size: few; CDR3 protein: CASSPLTGVSGELFF; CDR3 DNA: TGTGCCAGCTCACCACTGACAGGCGTATCCGGGGAGCTGTTTTTT
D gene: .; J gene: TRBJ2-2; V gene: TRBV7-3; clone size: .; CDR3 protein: CASSLRGGANTGELFF; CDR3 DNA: TGTGCCAGCAGCTTACGTGGCGGTGCGAACACCGGGGAGCTGTTTTTT
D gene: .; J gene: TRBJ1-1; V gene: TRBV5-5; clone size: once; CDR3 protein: CASTLLGGTEAFF; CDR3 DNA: TGTGCCAGCACCTTATTGGGGGGCACTGAAGCTTTCTTT
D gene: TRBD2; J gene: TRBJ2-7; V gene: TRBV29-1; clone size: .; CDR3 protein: CSVRLAASYEQYF; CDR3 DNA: TGCAGCGTCCGACTAGCGGCCTCCTACGAGCAGTACTTC
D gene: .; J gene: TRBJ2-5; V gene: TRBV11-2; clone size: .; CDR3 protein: CASSIEASVQETQYF; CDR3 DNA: TGTGCCAGCAGCATAGAGGCCAGCGTCCAAGAGACCCAGTACTTC
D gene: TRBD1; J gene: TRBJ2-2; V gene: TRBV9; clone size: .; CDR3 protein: CASDRDTGELFF; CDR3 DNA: TGTGCCAGCGACAGGGACACCGGGGAGCTGTTTTTT